This TCR beta chain was obtained from a study of T cell responses to AZD1222 COVID-19 vaccine. Overall study results and limits: White British ancestry dominated among donors, who included more females, and clonal diversity was possibly underestimated. Scientists sampled the repertoires only once the peak T cell response had passed.

Assay used: immunoSEQ multiplex PCR; TCRdb lists only in-frame clones, some missing. The sample comprises about 90,000 clones, approximately 88% of which are singletons, and 15% to 20% rests with the top ten. A note on this clone: Its specificity is unknown.

Germline V gives CDR1 SGHRS, CDR2 YFSETQ. Trimming took 2 bases from V and 0 from J, leaving 11 bases between them. This CDR3 contains 15 residues. This sequence originates from an adult in good health. The sample consisted of peripheral blood, taken on day 0 of AZD1222 vaccination. The V call is TRBV5-1, the J call TRBJ1-1; no clear D. This CDR3 is CASSLKESMNTEAFF. CDR3 bases: TGCGCCAGCAGCTTAAAGGAATCCATGAACACTGAAGCTTTCTTT.